A selection of T cell receptor beta chains follows, all from one sample in a study of shared clonotypes between healthy human individuals. The repertoire was sequenced with immunoSEQ multiplex PCR; TCRdb's copy has only in-frame clones and lacks some. The table has 650,000 to 800,000 clones, over 60% seen once. What was sequenced was memory CD4+ T cells sorted from blood. The origin of the receptors is a woman aged 30 to 39 in good health. Both conserved end residues are part of each CDR3.

V: TRBV28; CDR3: CASSKVAKNQPQHF
V: TRBV7-2; CDR3: CASSLELSSEQFF
V: TRBV21-1; CDR3: CASSSKEGTSGIYTYTQYF
V: TRBV11-2; CDR3: CASSLLTSTDTQYF
V: TRBV11-3; CDR3: CASSPGGGSGRGENIQYF
V: TRBV18; CDR3: CASSPPTGGPGTEAFF
V: TRBV29-1; CDR3: CSVSQGPANTGELFF
V: TRBV10-2; CDR3: CASRHSSGSASSYNEQFF
V: TRBV7-8; CDR3: CASSLTGLGYEQYF
V: TRBV18; CDR3: CASSPRPSGYEQYF
V: TRBV7-5; CDR3: CVRSRTQQETQYF
V: TRBV5-8; CDR3: CASSSQGVAGVGEQYF
V: TRBV28; CDR3: CASSWLGQPQHF
V: TRBV19; CDR3: CASSTRSSGVETQYF
V: TRBV7-9; CDR3: CASSLKTGPYEQYF
V: TRBV29-1; CDR3: CSVAELAGANGELFF
V: TRBV5-1; CDR3: CASSLSPQGVTYGYTF
V: TRBV7-2; CDR3: CASSLDQAGVFEQYF
V: TRBV5-1; CDR3: CASSSGQGAHEQYF
V: TRBV7-6; CDR3: CASSPTSGRITYEQYF
V: TRBV5-1; CDR3: CASRSGTESYGYTF
V: TRBV25-1; CDR3: CASSDRSVPDTQYF
V: TRBV5-6; CDR3: CASSFGIQETQYF
V: TRBV7-9; CDR3: CASGRPPGLAGANEQFF
V: TRBV18; CDR3: CASSPNPAGTQYF
V: TRBV5-1; CDR3: CASSLGGVGTEAFF
V: TRBV5-1; CDR3: CASSLGTGDEKLFF
V: TRBV5-4; CDR3: CASSLDASGINEQFF
V: TRBV7-8; CDR3: CASSPTGTGWYEQYF
V: TRBV7-2; CDR3: CASSLASVYNEQFF
V: TRBV7-9; CDR3: CASSATGVDNEKLFF
V: TRBV10-1; CDR3: CASSESGDYEQYF
V: TRBV14; CDR3: CASSQGLPGRRVF
V: TRBV28; CDR3: CASSPYLSGATNEKLFF
V: TRBV29-1; CDR3: CSVDLSGGYTF
V: TRBV2; CDR3: CASRGQGAGEQYF